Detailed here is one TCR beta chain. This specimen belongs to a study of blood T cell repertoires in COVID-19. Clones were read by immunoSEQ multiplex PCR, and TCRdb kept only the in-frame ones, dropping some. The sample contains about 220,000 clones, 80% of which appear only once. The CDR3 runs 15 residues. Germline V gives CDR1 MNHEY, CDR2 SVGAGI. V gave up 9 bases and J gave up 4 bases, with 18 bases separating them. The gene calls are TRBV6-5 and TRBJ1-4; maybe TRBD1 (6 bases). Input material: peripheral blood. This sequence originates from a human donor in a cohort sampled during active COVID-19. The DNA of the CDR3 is TGTGCCAGTCACGCGGGGGGCGCAAGTAATGAAAAACTGTTTTTT. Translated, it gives CASHAGGASNEKLFF.